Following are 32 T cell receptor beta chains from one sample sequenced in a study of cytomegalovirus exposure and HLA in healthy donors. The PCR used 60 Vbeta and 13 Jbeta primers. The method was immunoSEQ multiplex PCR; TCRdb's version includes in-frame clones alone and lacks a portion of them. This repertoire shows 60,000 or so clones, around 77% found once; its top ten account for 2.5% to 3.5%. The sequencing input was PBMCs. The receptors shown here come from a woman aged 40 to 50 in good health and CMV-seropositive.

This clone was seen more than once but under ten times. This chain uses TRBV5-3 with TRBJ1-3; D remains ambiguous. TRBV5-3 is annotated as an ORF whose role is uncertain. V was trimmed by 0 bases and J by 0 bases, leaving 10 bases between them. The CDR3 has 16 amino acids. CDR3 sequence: CARSLDGNSSGNTIYF. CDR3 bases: TGTGCCAGAAGCTTGGACGGTAATAGCTCTGGAAACACCATATATTTT.

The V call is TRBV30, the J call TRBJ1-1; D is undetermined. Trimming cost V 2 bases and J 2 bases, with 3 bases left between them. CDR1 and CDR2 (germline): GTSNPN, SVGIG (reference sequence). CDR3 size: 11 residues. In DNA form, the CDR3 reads TGTGCCTGGAGTCTAAACACTGAAGCTTTCTTT. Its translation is CAWSLNTEAFF.

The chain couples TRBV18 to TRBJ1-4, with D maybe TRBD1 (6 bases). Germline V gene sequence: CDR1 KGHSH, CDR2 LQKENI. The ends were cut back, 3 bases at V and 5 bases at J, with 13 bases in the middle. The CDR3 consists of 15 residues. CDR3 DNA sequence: TGTGCCAGCTCACCGGGGCAGGGGTGGAATGAAAAACTGTTTTTT. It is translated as CASSPGQGWNEKLFF.

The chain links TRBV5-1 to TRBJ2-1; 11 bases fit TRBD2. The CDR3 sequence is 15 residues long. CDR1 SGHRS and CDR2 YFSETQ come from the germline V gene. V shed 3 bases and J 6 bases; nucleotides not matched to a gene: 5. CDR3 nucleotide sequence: TGCGCCAGCAGCTCTCTAGCGGGGGGTGGCAATGAGCAGTTCTTC. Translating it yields CASSSLAGGGNEQFF.

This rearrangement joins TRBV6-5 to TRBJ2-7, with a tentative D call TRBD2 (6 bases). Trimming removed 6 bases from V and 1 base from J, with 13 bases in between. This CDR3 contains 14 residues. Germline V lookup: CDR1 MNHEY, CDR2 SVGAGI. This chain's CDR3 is CASSPDYPSYEQYF. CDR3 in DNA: TGTGCCAGCAGCCCGGACTACCCTTCCTACGAGCAGTACTTC.

For the CDR3, the DNA is TGTGCCAGCAGCAGAGGACTAGCGGGGGGCAGGAGGATAGATACGCAGTATTTT. It is translated as CASSRGLAGGRRIDTQYF. The chain combines TRBV11-2 with TRBJ2-3; 14 positions agree with TRBD2. The length of the CDR3 is 18 residues. The J segment lost 5 bases and the V segment lost 5 bases, leaving 12 bases of the junction unmatched. Germline V gives CDR1 SGHAT, CDR2 FQNNGV.

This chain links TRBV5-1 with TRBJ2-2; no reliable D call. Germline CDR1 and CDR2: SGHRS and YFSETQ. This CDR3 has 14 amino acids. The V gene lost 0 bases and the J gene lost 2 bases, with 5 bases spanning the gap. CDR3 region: CASSLGGNTGELFF. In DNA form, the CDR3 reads TGCGCCAGCAGCTTGGGAGGAAACACCGGGGAGCTGTTTTTT.

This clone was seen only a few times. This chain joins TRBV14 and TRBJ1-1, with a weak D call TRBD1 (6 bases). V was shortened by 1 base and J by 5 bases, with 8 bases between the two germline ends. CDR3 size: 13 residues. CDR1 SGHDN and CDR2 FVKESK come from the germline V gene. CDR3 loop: CASSQVRGTEAFF. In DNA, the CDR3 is TGTGCCAGCAGCCAAGTCAGGGGAACTGAAGCTTTCTTT.

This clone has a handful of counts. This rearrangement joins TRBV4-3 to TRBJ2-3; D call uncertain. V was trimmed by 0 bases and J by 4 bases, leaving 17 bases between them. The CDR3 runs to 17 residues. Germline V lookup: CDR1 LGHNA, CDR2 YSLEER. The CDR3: CASSQDPPERGADTQYF. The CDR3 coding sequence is TGCGCCAGCAGCCAAGATCCCCCGGAGAGAGGCGCAGATACGCAGTATTTT.

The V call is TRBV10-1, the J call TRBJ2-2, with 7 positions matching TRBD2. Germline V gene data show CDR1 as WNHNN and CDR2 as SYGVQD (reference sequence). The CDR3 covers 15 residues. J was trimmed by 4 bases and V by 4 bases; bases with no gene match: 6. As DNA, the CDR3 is TGCGCCAGCAGTGGTGGAGCGGGGTTCACCGGGGAGCTGTTTTTT. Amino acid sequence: CASSGGAGFTGELFF.

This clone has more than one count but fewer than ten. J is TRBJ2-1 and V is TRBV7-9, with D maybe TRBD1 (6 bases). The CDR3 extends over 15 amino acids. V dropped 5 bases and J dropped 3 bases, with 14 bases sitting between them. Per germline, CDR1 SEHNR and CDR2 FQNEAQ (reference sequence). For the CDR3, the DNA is TGTGCCAGCAGCCCCCGGGACACCTACTACAATGAGCAGTTCTTC. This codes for CASSPRDTYYNEQFF.

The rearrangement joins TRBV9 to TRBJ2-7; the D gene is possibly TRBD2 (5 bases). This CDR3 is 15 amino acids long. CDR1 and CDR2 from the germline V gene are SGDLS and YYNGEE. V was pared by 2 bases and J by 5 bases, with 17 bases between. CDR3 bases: TGTGCCAGCAGCGTTGGACTCACAACCGATCACGAGCAGTACTTC. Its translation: CASSVGLTTDHEQYF.

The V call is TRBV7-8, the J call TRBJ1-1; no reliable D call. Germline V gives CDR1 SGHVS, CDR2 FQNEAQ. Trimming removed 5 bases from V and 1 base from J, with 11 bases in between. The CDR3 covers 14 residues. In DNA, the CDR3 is TGTGCCAGCAGCCCCGGACTGGAGAACACTGAAGCTTTCTTT. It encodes CASSPGLENTEAFF.

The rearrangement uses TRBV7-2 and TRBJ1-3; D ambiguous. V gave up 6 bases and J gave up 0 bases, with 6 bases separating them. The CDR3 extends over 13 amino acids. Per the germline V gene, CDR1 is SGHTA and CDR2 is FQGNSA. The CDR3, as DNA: TGTGCCAGCAGTCCTTACTCTGGAAACACCATATATTTT. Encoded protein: CASSPYSGNTIYF.

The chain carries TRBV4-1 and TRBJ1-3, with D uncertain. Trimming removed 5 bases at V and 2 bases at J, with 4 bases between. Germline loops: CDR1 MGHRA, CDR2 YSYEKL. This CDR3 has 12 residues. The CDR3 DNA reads TGCGCCAGCAGCGGGCCTGGAAACACCATATATTTT. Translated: CASSGPGNTIYF.

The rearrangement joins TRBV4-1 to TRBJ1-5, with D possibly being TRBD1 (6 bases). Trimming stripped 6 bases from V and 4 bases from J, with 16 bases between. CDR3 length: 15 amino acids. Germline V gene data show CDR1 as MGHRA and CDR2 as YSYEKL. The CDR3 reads CASSPSGASNQPQHF. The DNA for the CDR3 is TGCGCCAGCAGTCCTTCAGGGGCCTCTAATCAGCCCCAGCATTTT.

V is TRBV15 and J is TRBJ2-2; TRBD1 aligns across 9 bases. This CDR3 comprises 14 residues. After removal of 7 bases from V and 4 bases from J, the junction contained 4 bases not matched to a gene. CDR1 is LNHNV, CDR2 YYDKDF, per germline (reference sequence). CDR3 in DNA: TGTGCCACCATCAGGGACAGGGCCACCGGGGAGCTGTTTTTT. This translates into CATIRDRATGELFF. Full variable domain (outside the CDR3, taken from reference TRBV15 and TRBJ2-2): DAMVIQNPRYQVTQFGKPVTLSCSQTLNHNVMYWYQQKSSQAPKLLFHYYDKDFNNEADTPDNFQSRRPNTSFCFLDIRSPGLGDTAMYLCATIRDRATGELFFGEGSRLTVL.

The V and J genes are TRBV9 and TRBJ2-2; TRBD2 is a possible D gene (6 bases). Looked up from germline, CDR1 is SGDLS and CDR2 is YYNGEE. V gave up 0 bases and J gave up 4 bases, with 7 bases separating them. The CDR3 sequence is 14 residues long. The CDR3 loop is CASSVAGSTGELFF. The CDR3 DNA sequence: TGTGCCAGCAGCGTAGCCGGGAGCACCGGGGAGCTGTTTTTT.

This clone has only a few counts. CDR3 loop: CASSLNVAQRDTEAFF. DNA for the CDR3: TGTGCCAGCAGCTTGAATGTGGCTCAACGGGACACTGAAGCTTTCTTT. J is TRBJ1-1 and V is TRBV5-4; D not certain. Germline assignment: CDR1 SGHNT and CDR2 YYREEE (reference sequence). This CDR3 has 16 residues. Trimming shortened V by 1 base and J by 3 bases, and 16 bases separated the two germline ends.

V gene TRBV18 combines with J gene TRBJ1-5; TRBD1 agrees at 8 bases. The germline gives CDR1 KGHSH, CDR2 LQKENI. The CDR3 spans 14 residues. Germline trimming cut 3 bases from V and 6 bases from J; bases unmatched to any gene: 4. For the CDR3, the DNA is TGTGCCAGCTCACCGGACAGGGCCACTCAGCCCCAGCATTTT. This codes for CASSPDRATQPQHF.

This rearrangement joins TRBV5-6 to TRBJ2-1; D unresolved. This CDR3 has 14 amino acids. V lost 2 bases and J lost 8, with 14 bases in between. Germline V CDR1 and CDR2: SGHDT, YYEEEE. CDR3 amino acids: CASSFRPGEDEQFF. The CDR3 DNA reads TGTGCCAGCAGCTTCCGACCCGGTGAGGATGAGCAGTTCTTC.

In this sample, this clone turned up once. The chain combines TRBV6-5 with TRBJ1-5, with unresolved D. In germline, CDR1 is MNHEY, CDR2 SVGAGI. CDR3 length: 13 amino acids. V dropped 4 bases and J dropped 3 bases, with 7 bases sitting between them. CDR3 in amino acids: CASSSVLNQPQHF. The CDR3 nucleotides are TGTGCCAGCAGTTCTGTCCTCAATCAGCCCCAGCATTTT.

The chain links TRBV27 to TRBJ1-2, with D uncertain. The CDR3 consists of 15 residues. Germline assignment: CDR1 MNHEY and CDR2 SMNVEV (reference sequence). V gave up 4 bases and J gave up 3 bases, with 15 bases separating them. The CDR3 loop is CASSSRDPRDYGYTF. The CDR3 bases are TGTGCCAGCAGTTCCCGAGACCCTCGGGACTATGGCTACACCTTC.

The CDR3 spells CASSAPYYGYTF. The CDR3 DNA follows: TGTGCCAGCAGCGCCCCCTACTATGGCTACACCTTC. V gene TRBV9 combines with J gene TRBJ1-2; D is undetermined. The CDR3 runs to 12 residues. The germline CDR1 and CDR2 sequences are SGDLS and YYNGEE. Trimming left V 3 bases short and J 3 bases short, with 6 bases between.

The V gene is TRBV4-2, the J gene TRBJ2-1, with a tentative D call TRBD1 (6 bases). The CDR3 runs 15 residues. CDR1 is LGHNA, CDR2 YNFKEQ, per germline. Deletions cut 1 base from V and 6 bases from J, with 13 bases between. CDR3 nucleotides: TGTGCCAGCAGCCAAGGTGAAGGGACATCCAATGAGCAGTTCTTC. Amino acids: CASSQGEGTSNEQFF.

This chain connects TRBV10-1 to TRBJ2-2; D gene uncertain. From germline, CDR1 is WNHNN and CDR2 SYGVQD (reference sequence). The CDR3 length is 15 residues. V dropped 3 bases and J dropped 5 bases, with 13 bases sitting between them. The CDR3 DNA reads TGCGCCAGCAGTGACTACGAGGTTGAAACCGGGGAGCTGTTTTTT. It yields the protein CASSDYEVETGELFF.

The CDR3 DNA is TGTGCCAGCAGTGTCCCGGGACAGGAGATCTACGAGCAGTACTTC. Translation gives CASSVPGQEIYEQYF. The chain employs TRBV6-6 and TRBJ2-7; 8 bases line up with TRBD1. Germline CDR1 and CDR2: MNHNY and SVGAGI (reference sequence). The CDR3 extends over 15 amino acids. Losses at the gene ends were 5 bases for V and 3 bases for J; bases not matched to a gene: 9.

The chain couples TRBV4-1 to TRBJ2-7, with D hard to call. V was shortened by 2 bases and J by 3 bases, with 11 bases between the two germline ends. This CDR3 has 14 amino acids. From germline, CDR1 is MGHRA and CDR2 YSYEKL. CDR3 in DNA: TGCGCCAGCAGCCAATCCCCAACTCGCTACGAGCAGTACTTC. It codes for CASSQSPTRYEQYF.

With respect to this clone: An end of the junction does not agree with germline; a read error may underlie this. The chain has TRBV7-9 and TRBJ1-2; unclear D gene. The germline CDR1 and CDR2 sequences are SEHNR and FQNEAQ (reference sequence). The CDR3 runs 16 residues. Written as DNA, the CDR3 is TGTTCCAGCAGCTTAGATGGGTCTCCTTCGGGCTATGGCTACACCTTC. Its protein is CSSSLDGSPSGYGYTF.

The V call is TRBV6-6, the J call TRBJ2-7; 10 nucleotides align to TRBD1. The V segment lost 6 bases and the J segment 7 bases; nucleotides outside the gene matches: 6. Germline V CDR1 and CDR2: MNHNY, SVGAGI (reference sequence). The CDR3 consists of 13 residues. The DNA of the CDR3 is TGTGCCAGCAGGGGACAGGGGATGCGGGAGCAGTACTTC. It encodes CASRGQGMREQYF.

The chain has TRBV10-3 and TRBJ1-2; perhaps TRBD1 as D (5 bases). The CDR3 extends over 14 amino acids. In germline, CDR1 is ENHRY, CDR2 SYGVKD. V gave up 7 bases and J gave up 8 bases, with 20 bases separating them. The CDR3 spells CAIKSGGVIAGYTF. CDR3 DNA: TGTGCCATCAAGTCAGGAGGGGTAATCGCGGGCTACACCTTC.

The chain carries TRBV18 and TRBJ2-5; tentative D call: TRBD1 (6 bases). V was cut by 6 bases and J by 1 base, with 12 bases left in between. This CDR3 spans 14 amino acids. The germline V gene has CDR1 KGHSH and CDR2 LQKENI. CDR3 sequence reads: CASSWTARQETQYF. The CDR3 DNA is TGTGCCAGCTCCTGGACAGCCCGCCAAGAGACCCAGTACTTC.